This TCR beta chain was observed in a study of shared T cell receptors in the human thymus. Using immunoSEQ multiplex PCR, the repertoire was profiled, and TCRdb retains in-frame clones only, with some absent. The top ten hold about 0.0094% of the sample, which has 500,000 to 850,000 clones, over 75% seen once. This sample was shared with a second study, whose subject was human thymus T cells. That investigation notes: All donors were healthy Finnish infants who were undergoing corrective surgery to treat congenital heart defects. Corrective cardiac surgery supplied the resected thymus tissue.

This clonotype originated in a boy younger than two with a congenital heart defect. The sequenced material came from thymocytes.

CDR3 nucleotide sequence: TGTGCCAGCAGCCCCACGTCGGGGTCAAGCACAGATACGCAGTATTTT. Translating it yields CASSPTSGSSTDTQYF. The chain combines TRBV7-2 with TRBJ2-3, with D tentatively TRBD2 (5 bases). The germline V gene encodes CDR1 SGHTA and CDR2 FQGNSA. The CDR3 sequence is 16 residues long. The V end was cut by 5 bases, the J end by 0 bases, with 15 bases between.